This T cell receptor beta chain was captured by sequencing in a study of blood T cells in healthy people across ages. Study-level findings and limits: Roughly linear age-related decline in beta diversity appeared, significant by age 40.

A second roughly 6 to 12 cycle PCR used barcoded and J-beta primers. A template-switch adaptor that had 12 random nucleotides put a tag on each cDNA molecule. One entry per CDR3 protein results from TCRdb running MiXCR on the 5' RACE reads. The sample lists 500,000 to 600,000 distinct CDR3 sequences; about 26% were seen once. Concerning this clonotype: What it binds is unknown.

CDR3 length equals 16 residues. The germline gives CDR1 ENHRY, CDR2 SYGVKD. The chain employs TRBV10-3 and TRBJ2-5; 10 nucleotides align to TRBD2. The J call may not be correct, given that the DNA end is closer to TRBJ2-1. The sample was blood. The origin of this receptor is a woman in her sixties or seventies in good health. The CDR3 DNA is TGTGCCATCAGTGATGCGGGGACTAGCGCTTCCAATGAGCAGTTCTTC. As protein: CAISDAGTSASNEQFF.